This T cell receptor (beta chain) was found in a study of blood T cell repertoires in COVID-19. About the study: Spain, Italy and the United States supplied samples that represented acute and convalescent COVID-19.

Under the authors' procedure: Estimated nucleated cell counts came from reference gene primer amplification. The protocol was immunoSEQ multiplex PCR, while the TCRdb copy is restricted to in-frame clones and leaves out a portion. V and J calls and clone size are given by that table; D and trimming were obtained from the DNA. The sample shows 210,000 or so clones, more than 80% of them seen only once. The Seattle patients, enrolled during active infection, were followed longitudinally. Sequencing input: peripheral blood. This TCR was recovered from a man aged 30-40 years with COVID-19, enrolled during active disease.

The CDR3, as DNA: TGTGCCAGTAGTGCTGGACTAGCGGGAGGAGTTTCCTACAATGAGCAGTTCTTC. Amino acid sequence: CASSAGLAGGVSYNEQFF. The chain couples TRBV19 to TRBJ2-1; TRBD2 matches 14 bases. V dropped 5 bases and J dropped 1; count of bases not matched to a gene: 7. Germline V lookup: CDR1 LNHDA, CDR2 SQIVND (reference sequence). CDR3 length equals 18 residues. The whole variable domain, filled in from reference TRBV19 and TRBJ2-1, reads DGGITQSPKYLFRKEGQNVTLSCEQNLNHDAMYWYRQDPGQGLRLIYYSQIVNDFQKGDIAEGYSVSREKKESFPLTVTSAQKNPTAFYLCASSAGLAGGVSYNEQFFGPGTRLTVL.